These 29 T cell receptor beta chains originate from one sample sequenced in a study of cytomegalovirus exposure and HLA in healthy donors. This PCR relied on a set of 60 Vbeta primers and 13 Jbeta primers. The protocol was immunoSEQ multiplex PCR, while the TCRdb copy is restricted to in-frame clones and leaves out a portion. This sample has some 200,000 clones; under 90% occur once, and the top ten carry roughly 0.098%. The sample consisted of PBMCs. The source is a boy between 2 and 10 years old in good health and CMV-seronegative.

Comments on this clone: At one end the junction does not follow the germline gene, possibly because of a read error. CDR3 amino acids: CASSAHRGLSF. The CDR3 DNA reads TGTGCCAGCAGCGCACACAGGGGGCTAAGTTTT. The chain recombines TRBV5-6 with TRBJ1-3; TRBD1 matches at 9 bases. The CDR3 spans 11 residues. Germline V lookup: CDR1 SGHDT, CDR2 YYEEEE.

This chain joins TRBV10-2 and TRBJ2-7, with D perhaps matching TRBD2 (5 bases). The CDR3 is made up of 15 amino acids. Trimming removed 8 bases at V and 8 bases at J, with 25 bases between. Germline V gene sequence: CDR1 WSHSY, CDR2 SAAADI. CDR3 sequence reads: CASSRRPEEPTKQYF. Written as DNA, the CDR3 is TGCGCCAGCTCCAGGCGGCCGGAGGAACCCACCAAGCAGTACTTC.

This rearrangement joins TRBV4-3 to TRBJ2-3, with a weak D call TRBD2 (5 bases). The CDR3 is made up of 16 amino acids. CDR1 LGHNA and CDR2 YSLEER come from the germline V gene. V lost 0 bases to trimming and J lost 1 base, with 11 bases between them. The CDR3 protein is CASSQDYKGGTDTQYF. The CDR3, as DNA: TGCGCCAGCAGCCAAGATTATAAGGGAGGCACAGATACGCAGTATTTT.

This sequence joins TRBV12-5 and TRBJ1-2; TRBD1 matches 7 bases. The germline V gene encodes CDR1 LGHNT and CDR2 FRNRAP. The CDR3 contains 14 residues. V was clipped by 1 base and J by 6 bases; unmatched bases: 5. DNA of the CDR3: TGTGCTAGTGGTTTGGGACAGGGTTGGGATGGCTACACCTTC. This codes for CASGLGQGWDGYTF.

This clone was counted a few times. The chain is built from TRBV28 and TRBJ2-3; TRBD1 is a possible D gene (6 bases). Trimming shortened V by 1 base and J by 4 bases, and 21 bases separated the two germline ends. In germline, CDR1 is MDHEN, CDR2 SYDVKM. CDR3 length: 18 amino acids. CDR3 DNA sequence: TGTGCCAGCAGTTTATACCCAGGGGTTGGAAGGTTCTCAGATACGCAGTATTTT. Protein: CASSLYPGVGRFSDTQYF.

The CDR3 DNA is TGTGCCAGCTCACGGACAGGGGGCGAGGGGTATGGCTACACCTTC. It codes for CASSRTGGEGYGYTF. The chain links TRBV18 to TRBJ1-2; 11 nucleotides agree with TRBD1. V shed 4 bases, J shed 5 bases, and the junction held 6 bases outside the gene matches. This CDR3 has 15 amino acids. Germline assignment: CDR1 KGHSH and CDR2 LQKENI.

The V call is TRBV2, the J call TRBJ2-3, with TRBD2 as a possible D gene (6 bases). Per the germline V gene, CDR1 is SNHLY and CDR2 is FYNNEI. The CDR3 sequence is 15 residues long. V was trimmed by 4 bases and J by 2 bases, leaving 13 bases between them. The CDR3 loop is CASSGLGDFTDTQYF. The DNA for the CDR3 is TGTGCCAGCAGTGGGCTCGGGGACTTCACAGATACGCAGTATTTT. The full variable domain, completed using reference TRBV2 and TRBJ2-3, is EPEVTQTPSHQVTQMGQEVILRCVPISNHLYFYWYRQILGQKVEFLVSFYNNEISEKSEIFDDQFSVERPDGSNFTLKIRSTKLEDSAMYFCASSGLGDFTDTQYFGPGTRLTVL.

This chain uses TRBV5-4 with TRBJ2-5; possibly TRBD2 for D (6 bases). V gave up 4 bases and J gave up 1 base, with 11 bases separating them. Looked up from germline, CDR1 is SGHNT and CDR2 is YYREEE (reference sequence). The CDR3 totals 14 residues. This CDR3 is CASSAGTSQETQYF. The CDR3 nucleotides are TGTGCCAGCAGCGCGGGGACCTCCCAAGAGACCCAGTACTTC.

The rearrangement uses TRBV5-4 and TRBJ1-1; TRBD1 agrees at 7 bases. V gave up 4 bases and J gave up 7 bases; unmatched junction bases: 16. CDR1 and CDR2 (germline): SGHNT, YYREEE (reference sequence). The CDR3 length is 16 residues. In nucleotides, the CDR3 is TGTGCCAGCAGCCCGGGATCGAGGGACAGATATAATGAAGCTTTCTTT. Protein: CASSPGSRDRYNEAFF. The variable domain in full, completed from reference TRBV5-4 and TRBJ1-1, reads ETGVTQSPTHLIKTRGQQVTLRCSSQSGHNTVSWYQQALGQGPQFIFQYYREEENGRGNFPPRFSGLQFPNYSSELNVNALELDDSALYLCASSPGSRDRYNEAFFGQGTRLTVV.

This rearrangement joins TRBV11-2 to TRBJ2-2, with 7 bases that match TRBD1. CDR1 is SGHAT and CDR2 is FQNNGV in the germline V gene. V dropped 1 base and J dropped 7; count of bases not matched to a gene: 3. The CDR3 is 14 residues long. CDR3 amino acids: CASSLAQGSGELFF. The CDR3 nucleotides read TGTGCCAGCAGCTTAGCACAGGGGAGCGGGGAGCTGTTTTTT.

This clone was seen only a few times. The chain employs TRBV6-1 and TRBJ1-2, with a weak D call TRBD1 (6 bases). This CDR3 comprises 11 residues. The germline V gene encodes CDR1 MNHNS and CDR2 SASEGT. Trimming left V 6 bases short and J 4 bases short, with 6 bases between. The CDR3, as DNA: TGTGCCAGCAGGGACAGCTATGGCTACACCTTC. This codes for CASRDSYGYTF.

CDR3 sequence reads: CASGYFSYEQYF. The CDR3 bases are TGTGCCAGCGGCTACTTCTCCTACGAGCAGTACTTC. The chain uses TRBV5-5 and TRBJ2-7; D remains ambiguous. V was shortened by 7 bases and J by 0 bases, with 8 bases between the two germline ends. The CDR3 loop spans 12 amino acids. Germline assignment: CDR1 SGHKS and CDR2 YYEKEE (reference sequence).

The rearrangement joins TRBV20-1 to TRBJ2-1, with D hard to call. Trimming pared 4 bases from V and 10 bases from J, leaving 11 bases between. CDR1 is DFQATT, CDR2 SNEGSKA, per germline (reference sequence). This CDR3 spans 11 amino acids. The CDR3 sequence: CSATQIQEQFF. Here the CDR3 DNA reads TGCAGTGCTACACAGATCCAAGAGCAGTTCTTC.

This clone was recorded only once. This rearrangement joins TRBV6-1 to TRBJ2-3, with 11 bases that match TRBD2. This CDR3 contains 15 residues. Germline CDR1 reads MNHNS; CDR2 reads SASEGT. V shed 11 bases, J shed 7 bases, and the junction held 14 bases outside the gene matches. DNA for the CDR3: TGTGCCTCAAACGGGGATAGCGGGGGGGAGAATACGCAGTATTTT. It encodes CASNGDSGGENTQYF.

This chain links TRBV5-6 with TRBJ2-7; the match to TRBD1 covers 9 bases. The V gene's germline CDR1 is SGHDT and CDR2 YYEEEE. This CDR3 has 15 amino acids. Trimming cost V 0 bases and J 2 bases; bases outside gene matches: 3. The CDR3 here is CASSLGTGVTYEQYF. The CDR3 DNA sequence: TGTGCCAGCAGCTTGGGGACAGGGGTTACCTACGAGCAGTACTTC.

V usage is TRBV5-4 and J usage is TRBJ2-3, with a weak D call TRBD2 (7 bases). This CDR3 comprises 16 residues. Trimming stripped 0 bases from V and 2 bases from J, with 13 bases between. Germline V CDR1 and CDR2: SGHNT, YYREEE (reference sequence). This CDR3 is CASSLGRGAFTDTQYF. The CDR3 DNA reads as TGTGCCAGCAGCTTGGGACGGGGGGCTTTCACAGATACGCAGTATTTT. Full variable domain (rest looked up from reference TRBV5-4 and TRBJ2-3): ETGVTQSPTHLIKTRGQQVTLRCSSQSGHNTVSWYQQALGQGPQFIFQYYREEENGRGNFPPRFSGLQFPNYSSELNVNALELDDSALYLCASSLGRGAFTDTQYFGPGTRLTVL.

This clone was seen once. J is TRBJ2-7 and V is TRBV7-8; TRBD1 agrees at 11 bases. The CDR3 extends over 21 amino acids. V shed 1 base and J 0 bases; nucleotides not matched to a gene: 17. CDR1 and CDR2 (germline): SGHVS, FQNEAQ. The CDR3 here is CASSLDNRDRGYYLPSYEQYF. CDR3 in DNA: TGTGCCAGCAGCTTAGATAACCGGGACAGGGGGTACTATCTCCCCTCCTACGAGCAGTACTTC.

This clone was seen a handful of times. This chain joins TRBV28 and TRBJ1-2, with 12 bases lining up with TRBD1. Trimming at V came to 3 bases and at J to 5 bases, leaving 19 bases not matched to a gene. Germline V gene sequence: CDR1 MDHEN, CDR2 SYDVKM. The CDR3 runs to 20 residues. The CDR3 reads CASSFGEWRDRGRRRYGYTF. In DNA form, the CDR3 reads TGTGCCAGCAGTTTCGGCGAATGGAGGGACAGGGGGCGCAGAAGATATGGCTACACCTTC.

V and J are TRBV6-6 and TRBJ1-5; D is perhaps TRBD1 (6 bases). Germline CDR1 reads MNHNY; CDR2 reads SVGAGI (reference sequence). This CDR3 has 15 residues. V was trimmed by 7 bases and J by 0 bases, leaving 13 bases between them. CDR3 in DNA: TGTGCCAGCAAGCACAGGGAATATAGCAATCAGCCCCAGCATTTT. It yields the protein CASKHREYSNQPQHF.

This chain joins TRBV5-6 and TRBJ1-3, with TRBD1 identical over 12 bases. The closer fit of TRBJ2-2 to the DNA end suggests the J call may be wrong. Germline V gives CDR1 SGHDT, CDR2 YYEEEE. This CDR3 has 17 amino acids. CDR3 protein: CASSPGTGGRFTGELFF. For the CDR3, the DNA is TGTGCCAGCAGCCCCGGGACAGGGGGCCGATTCACCGGGGAGCTGTTTTTT.

CDR3 amino acids: CATSRDRERTNEKLFF. The CDR3 nucleotides read TGTGCCACCAGCAGAGATAGAGAGCGGACTAATGAAAAACTGTTTTTT. The chain couples TRBV15 to TRBJ1-4; D not certain. Per germline, CDR1 LNHNV and CDR2 YYDKDF (reference sequence). CDR3 length: 16 residues. V was cut by 0 bases and J by 2 bases, with 10 bases left in between.

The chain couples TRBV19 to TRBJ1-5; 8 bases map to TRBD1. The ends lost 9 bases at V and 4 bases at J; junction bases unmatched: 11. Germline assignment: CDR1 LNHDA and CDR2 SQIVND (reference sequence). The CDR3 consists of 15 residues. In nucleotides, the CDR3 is TGTGCCAGCAGACCCAGGGGGCAAGGGAATCAGCCCCAGCATTTT. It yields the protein CASRPRGQGNQPQHF. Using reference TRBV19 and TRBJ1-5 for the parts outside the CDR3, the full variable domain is DGGITQSPKYLFRKEGQNVTLSCEQNLNHDAMYWYRQDPGQGLRLIYYSQIVNDFQKGDIAEGYSVSREKKESFPLTVTSAQKNPTAFYLCASRPRGQGNQPQHFGDGTRLSIL.

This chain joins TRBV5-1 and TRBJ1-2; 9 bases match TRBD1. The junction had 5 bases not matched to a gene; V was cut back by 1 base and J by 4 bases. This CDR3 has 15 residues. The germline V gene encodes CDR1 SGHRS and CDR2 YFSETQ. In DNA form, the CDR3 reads TGCGCCAGCAGCTTGACAGGGGGCGAGGTCTATGGCTACACCTTC. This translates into CASSLTGGEVYGYTF.

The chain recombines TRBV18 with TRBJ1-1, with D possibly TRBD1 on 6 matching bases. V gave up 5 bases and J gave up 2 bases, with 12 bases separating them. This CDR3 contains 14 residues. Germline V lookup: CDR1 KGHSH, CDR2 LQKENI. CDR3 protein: CASSGGGSNTEAFF. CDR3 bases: TGTGCCAGCTCAGGGGGGGGCAGTAACACTGAAGCTTTCTTT.

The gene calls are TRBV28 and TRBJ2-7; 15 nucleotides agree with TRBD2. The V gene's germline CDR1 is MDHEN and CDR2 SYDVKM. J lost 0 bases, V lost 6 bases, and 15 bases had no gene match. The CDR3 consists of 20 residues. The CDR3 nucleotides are TGTGCCAGCAGCTTAGGGCGGGGACTAGCGGGGGGCCCCCTCTCCTACGAGCAGTACTTC. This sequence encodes CASSLGRGLAGGPLSYEQYF.

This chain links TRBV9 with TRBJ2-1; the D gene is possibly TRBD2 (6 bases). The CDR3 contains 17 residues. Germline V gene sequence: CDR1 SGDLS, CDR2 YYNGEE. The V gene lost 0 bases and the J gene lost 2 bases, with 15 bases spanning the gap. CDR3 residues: CASSVADPGVTYNEQFF. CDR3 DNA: TGTGCCAGCAGCGTAGCGGATCCGGGGGTTACCTACAATGAGCAGTTCTTC. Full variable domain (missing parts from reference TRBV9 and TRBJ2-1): DSGVTQTPKHLITATGQRVTLRCSPRSGDLSVYWYQQSLDQGLQFLIQYYNGEERAKGNILERFSAQQFPDLHSELNLSSLELGDSALYFCASSVADPGVTYNEQFFGPGTRLTVL.

Here the CDR3 DNA reads TGTGCCAGCAGCCCCTACCGGACAGGGATGGTCGGAGCTTTCTTT. Protein: CASSPYRTGMVGAFF. The rearrangement joins TRBV7-2 to TRBJ1-1, with TRBD1 matching over 8 bases. Trimming cost V 5 bases and J 10 bases; bases outside gene matches: 15. CDR3 length: 15 amino acids. Germline assignment: CDR1 SGHTA and CDR2 FQGNSA.

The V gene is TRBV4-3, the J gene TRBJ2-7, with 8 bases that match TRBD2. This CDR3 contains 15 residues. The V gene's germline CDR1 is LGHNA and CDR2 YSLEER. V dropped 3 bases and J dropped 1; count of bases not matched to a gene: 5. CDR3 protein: CASSQWAGGSYEQYF. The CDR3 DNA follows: TGCGCCAGCAGCCAGTGGGCGGGGGGATCCTACGAGCAGTACTTC.

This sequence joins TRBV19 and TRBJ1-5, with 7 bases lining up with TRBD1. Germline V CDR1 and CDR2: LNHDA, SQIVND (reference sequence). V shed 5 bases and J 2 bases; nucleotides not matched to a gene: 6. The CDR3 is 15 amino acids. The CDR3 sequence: CASSQGVGRNQPQHF. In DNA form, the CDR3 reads TGTGCCAGTAGTCAGGGGGTAGGGCGCAATCAGCCCCAGCATTTT.